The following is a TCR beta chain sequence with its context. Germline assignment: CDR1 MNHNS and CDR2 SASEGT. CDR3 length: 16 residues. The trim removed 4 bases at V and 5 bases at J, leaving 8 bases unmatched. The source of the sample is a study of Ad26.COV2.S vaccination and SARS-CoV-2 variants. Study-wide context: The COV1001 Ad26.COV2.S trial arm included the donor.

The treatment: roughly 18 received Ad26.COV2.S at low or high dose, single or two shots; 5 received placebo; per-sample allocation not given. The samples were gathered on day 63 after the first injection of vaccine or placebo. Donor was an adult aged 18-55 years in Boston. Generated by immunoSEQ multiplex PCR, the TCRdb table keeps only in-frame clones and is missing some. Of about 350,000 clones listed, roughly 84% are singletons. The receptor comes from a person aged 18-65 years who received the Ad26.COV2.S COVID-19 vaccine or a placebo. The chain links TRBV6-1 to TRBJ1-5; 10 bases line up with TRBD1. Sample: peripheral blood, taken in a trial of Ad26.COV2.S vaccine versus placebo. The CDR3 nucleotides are TGTGCCAGCAGTGCCGACAGGGGGCCGGGGGATCAGCCCCAGCATTTT. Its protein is CASSADRGPGDQPQHF.